Given below is one TCR beta chain in context. The antigen is not known. This record comes from a study of blood T cells in healthy people across ages. A second PCR, run for about 7 to 11 cycles, used a sample-barcoded 5' primer plus a J-beta primer mix. Via MiXCR, TCRdb re-called the 5' RACE reads, giving one row per CDR3 protein. The sample contains about 1.7 million distinct CDR3 sequences, approximately 28% of which appear only once. Donors each provided ten milliliters of peripheral blood. V lost 2 bases to trimming and J lost 8 bases, with 13 bases between them. The CDR3 extends over 13 amino acids. The germline gives CDR1 SEHNR, CDR2 FQNEAQ (reference sequence). General study points: Roughly linear age-related decline in beta diversity appeared, significant by age 40. Higher diversity and more naive CD4+ cells were features of long-lived donors, compared to aged donors. Unsorted PBMC input precluded a conclusive naive versus antigen-experienced comparison.

V and J are TRBV7-9 and TRBJ2-7, with D possibly being TRBD2 (5 bases). Sequencing was performed on blood. The TCR comes from a woman aged 30 to 39 in good health. This CDR3 reads CASSLRGKNKQYF. DNA for the CDR3: TGTGCCAGCAGCTTACGGGGAAAAAACAAGCAGTACTTC. Looking up the rest from reference TRBV7-9 and TRBJ2-7 gives the full variable domain: DTGVSQNPRHKITKRGQNVTFRCDPISEHNRLYWYRQTLGQGPEFLTYFQNEAQLEKSRLLSDRFSAERPKGSFSTLEIQRTEQGDSAMYLCASSLRGKNKQYFGPGTRLTVT.